Below, 20 T cell receptor beta chains from the same sample are listed, as sequenced in a study of T cell repertoires in cytomegalovirus infection. Their antigen targets remain unknown. Each CDR3 protein gets one entry after TCRdb re-called the reads with MiXCR. Of a few hundred thousand distinct CDR3 sequences in the sample, under 45% were seen once. Material: cultured PBMCs, obtained from culture after CMV antigen stimulation. The receptor set was obtained from a human donor in good health (CMV status not recorded). Some clones in this sample may be carry-over from other donors' samples.

This chain links TRBV7-8 with TRBJ2-5; 7 bases line up with TRBD1. The junction had 1 base not matched to a gene; V was cut back by 3 bases and J by 0 bases. The CDR3 has 14 residues. Per germline, CDR1 SGHVS and CDR2 FQNEAQ. CDR3 region: CASSFDRDQETQYF. The CDR3 DNA follows: TGTGCCAGCAGCTTCGACAGGGACCAAGAGACCCAGTACTTC.

The chain joins TRBV12-3 or TRBV12-4 to TRBJ2-3, with D possibly being TRBD1 or TRBD2 (6 bases each). There are 11 residues in the CDR3. Trimming took off 8 bases at V and 7 bases at J, with 10 bases between the two ends. The CDR3, as DNA: TGTGCCAGCGGGGGGCAATATACGCAGTATTTT. Protein product: CASGGQYTQYF.

This clonotype occurred a few times. The rearrangement joins TRBV7-6 to TRBJ2-3; TRBD1 aligns across 7 bases. CDR3 length: 13 amino acids. CDR1 and CDR2 (germline): SGHVS, FNYEAQ. V dropped 5 bases and J dropped 9; count of bases not matched to a gene: 8. CDR3 protein: CASSPGGSRTQYF. In DNA form, the CDR3 reads TGTGCCAGCAGCCCAGGGGGTAGCAGGACGCAGTATTTT.

The chain couples TRBV6-2 or TRBV6-3 to TRBJ2-7; 7 bases are a match to TRBD1. Germline V lookup: CDR1 MNHEY, CDR2 SVGEGT. The CDR3 loop spans 16 amino acids. Germline trimming cut 0 bases from V and 1 base from J; bases unmatched to any gene: 6. For the CDR3, the DNA is TGTGCCAGCAGTTACTCCACAGGGGACCTATCCTACGAGCAGTACTTC. Translating it yields CASSYSTGDLSYEQYF.

The rearrangement links TRBV20-1 to TRBJ2-3, with 11 bases that match TRBD2. This CDR3 is built from 19 residues. CDR1 is DFQATT, CDR2 SNEGSKA, per germline (reference sequence). V shed 5 bases and J 0 bases; nucleotides not matched to a gene: 16. The CDR3 protein is CSACSLAGGPIASTDTQYF. CDR3 DNA: TGCAGTGCTTGTTCTTTAGCGGGAGGGCCGATAGCTAGCACAGATACGCAGTATTTT.

This clonotype came up many times. The genes are TRBV14 and TRBJ2-5; D gene unclear. V was cut by 3 bases and J by 5 bases, with 4 bases left in between. The CDR3 covers 11 residues. Germline V gene data show CDR1 as SGHDN and CDR2 as FVKESK. The CDR3 protein is CASSQVETQYF. CDR3 sequence (DNA): TGTGCCAGCAGCCAGGTGGAGACCCAGTACTTC.

This clonotype was seen just once. This sequence joins TRBV19 and TRBJ2-7, with 8 bases fitting TRBD2. CDR3 length: 15 amino acids. Germline V gene data show CDR1 as LNHDA and CDR2 as SQIVND (reference sequence). The junction had 7 bases not matched to a gene; V was cut back by 3 bases and J by 3 bases. The CDR3 is CASSIRVAGIYEQYF. The CDR3, as DNA: TGTGCCAGTAGTATTAGGGTAGCGGGAATCTACGAGCAGTACTTC.

This clonotype has just a few counts. This chain links TRBV7-8 with TRBJ2-1; D assignment may be TRBD1 or TRBD2 (6 bases each). The CDR3 runs to 14 residues. Germline V gene lookup returns CDR1 SGHVS and CDR2 FQNEAQ. The V gene lost 5 bases and the J gene lost 9 bases, with 17 bases spanning the gap. CDR3: CASSPDYEGGEQFF. Written as DNA, the CDR3 is TGTGCCAGCAGCCCGGACTATGAGGGGGGTGAGCAGTTCTTC.

The rearrangement uses TRBV7-2 and TRBJ1-1; D gene unclear. There are 14 residues in the CDR3. Between the trimmed V and J ends, which lost 1 base and 5 bases, there was a span of 11 bases. Germline values: CDR1 SGHTA, CDR2 FQGNSA. The CDR3 region has the DNA TGTGCCAGCAGCTTAGGGGGATTCCGAACTGAAGCTTTCTTT. Translation gives CASSLGGFRTEAFF.

This clonotype showed up just a few times. This sequence joins TRBV2 and TRBJ2-3; D not resolved. Trimming removed 3 bases from V and 4 bases from J, with 8 bases in between. This CDR3 is 13 amino acids long. From germline, CDR1 is SNHLY and CDR2 FYNNEI. The CDR3 sequence is CASSEDGADTQYF. The CDR3 region has the DNA TGTGCCAGCAGTGAGGATGGGGCAGATACGCAGTATTTT. The variable domain in full, with the rest retrieved from reference TRBV2 and TRBJ2-3, is EPEVTQTPSHQVTQMGQEVILRCVPISNHLYFYWYRQILGQKVEFLVSFYNNEISEKSEIFDDQFSVERPDGSNFTLKIRSTKLEDSAMYFCASSEDGADTQYFGPGTRLTVL.

This chain links TRBV7-2 with TRBJ1-1; D is ambiguous. V dropped 0 bases and J dropped 4 bases, with 12 bases sitting between them. Germline-derived CDR1 and CDR2 are SGHTA and FQGNSA. This CDR3 contains 15 residues. CDR3 DNA: TGTGCCAGCAGCTTAGCTTTCGAGGGATCCACTGAAGCTTTCTTT. It translates to CASSLAFEGSTEAFF.

The chain recombines TRBV5-1 with TRBJ1-1; 7 nucleotides line up with TRBD1. Per germline, CDR1 SGHRS and CDR2 YFSETQ. V lost 2 bases and J lost 3; bases outside the gene matches: 10. The CDR3 is 16 amino acids. CDR3 in amino acids: CASSFNSQGIHTEAFF. The CDR3 DNA is TGCGCCAGCAGCTTCAACTCACAGGGGATCCACACTGAAGCTTTCTTT.

The chain is built from TRBV6-1 and TRBJ2-1, with TRBD2 identical over 7 bases. Losses at the gene ends were 6 bases for V and 2 bases for J; bases not matched to a gene: 7. CDR1 is MNHNS and CDR2 is SASEGT in the germline V gene. The CDR3 is 15 amino acids. The chain's CDR3 is CASRLTGGTYNEQFF. Here the CDR3 DNA reads TGTGCCAGCAGACTAACGGGGGGAACCTACAATGAGCAGTTCTTC.

This clonotype showed up just a few times. This chain connects TRBV7-2 to TRBJ2-3, with D perhaps being TRBD1 or TRBD2 (5 bases each). In germline, CDR1 is SGHTA, CDR2 FQGNSA. The CDR3 consists of 16 residues. V dropped 1 base and J dropped 4 bases, with 15 bases sitting between them. CDR3 coding DNA: TGTGCCAGCAGCTTAGAGTTTACGGTGGGGGCAGATACGCAGTATTTT. Protein product: CASSLEFTVGADTQYF.

This rearrangement joins TRBV11-2 to TRBJ2-7; no definite D call. The CDR3 runs 14 residues. V dropped 6 bases and J dropped 2 bases, with 14 bases sitting between them. Germline CDR1 and CDR2: SGHAT and FQNNGV. The CDR3 DNA is TGTGCCAGCAGTCCACCAACCCTACCCTACGAGCAGTACTTC. Its translation: CASSPPTLPYEQYF.

This clonotype was detected only a few times. The chain has TRBV7-2 and TRBJ1-5; D gene ambiguous. Germline V gene sequence: CDR1 SGHTA, CDR2 FQGNSA. The CDR3 runs to 15 residues. V gave up 1 base and J gave up 9 bases, with 16 bases separating them. The CDR3 coding sequence is TGTGCCAGCAGCTTAGACACTACGGTCTGGTCGCCCCAGCATTTT. This codes for CASSLDTTVWSPQHF.

The chain is built from TRBV18 and TRBJ2-4, with D possibly being TRBD2 (6 bases). Trimming stripped 0 bases from V and 5 bases from J, with 8 bases between. Germline V CDR1 and CDR2: KGHSH, LQKENI. There are 14 residues in the CDR3. CDR3 nucleotide sequence: TGTGCCAGCTCACCACCGGGGACTCAAAACATTCAGTACTTC. Encoded protein: CASSPPGTQNIQYF.

The rearrangement links TRBV20-1 to TRBJ2-7, with TRBD1 matching over 7 bases. Germline assignment: CDR1 DFQATT and CDR2 SNEGSKA (reference sequence). Unmatched junction bases numbered 6, after V lost 4 bases and J lost 0 bases. CDR3 length equals 14 residues. The CDR3 nucleotides are TGCAGTGCTACCCGGGACAGCAGCTCCTACGAGCAGTACTTC. Its protein is CSATRDSSSYEQYF.

V usage is TRBV10-3 and J usage is TRBJ2-3; 11 bases map to TRBD2. J gave up 2 bases and V 6 bases, and 7 bases lay outside the gene matches. CDR1 and CDR2 (germline): ENHRY, SYGVKD. The CDR3 sequence is 16 residues long. The CDR3 DNA reads as TGTGCCATCAGCCTTACTAGCGGGAGTTTCACAGATACGCAGTATTTT. Its translation: CAISLTSGSFTDTQYF.

This clonotype showed up just a few times. The gene calls are TRBV11-2 and TRBJ2-3; no definite D call. The CDR3 has 16 residues. Trimming took off 3 bases at V and 2 bases at J, with 15 bases between the two ends. Germline CDR1 and CDR2: SGHAT and FQNNGV. The chain's CDR3 is CASSFLLNRFTDTQYF. As DNA, the CDR3 is TGTGCCAGCAGCTTCCTCTTGAATAGATTCACAGATACGCAGTATTTT.